The 17 T cell receptor beta chains given below trace back to one sample, sequenced in a study of T cells in Graves' hyperthyroidism and ophthalmopathy. There were TCR beta CDR3 regions amplified from RNA transcripts. Primed by the HTBI set, a first-round RT-PCR was run on the TCR CDR3. TCRdb recomputed calls from the multiplex PCR reads with MiXCR, one row per CDR3 protein. The table records over 350,000 distinct CDR3 sequences, roughly 14% of them present only once. What was sequenced was blood. Source of these receptors: a man between 18 and 35 years old with Graves' ophthalmopathy.

This clonotype was observed many times. This rearrangement joins TRBV5-1 to TRBJ1-6, with D perhaps TRBD1 (5 bases). This CDR3 has 14 amino acids. Germline V gives CDR1 SGHRS, CDR2 YFSETQ. V was trimmed by 2 bases and J by 8 bases, leaving 11 bases between them. In nucleotides, the CDR3 is TGCGCCAGCAGCTTTAGACGGGGCTATTCACCCCTCCACTTT. Residues: CASSFRRGYSPLHF.

This clonotype turned up a few times. No DNA is shown, since the ends of the CDR3 on it are uncertain; the CDR3 is the one TCRdb lists. The V and J genes are TRBV9 and TRBJ2-2; the table's D call of TRBD1 was not tested on the DNA. The CDR3 numbers 15 amino acids, ends counted. The germline gives CDR1 SGDLS, CDR2 YYNGEE. CDR3 sequence reads: CASNLVGAGTGELVF.

This clonotype was detected many times. The V gene is TRBV3-1, the J gene TRBJ2-3, with TRBD2 identical over 8 bases. Germline V gene sequence: CDR1 LGHDT, CDR2 YNNKEL (reference sequence). This CDR3 is built from 13 residues. V shed 5 bases and J 4 bases; nucleotides not matched to a gene: 2. The CDR3, as DNA: TGTGCCAGCAGCAGCGGGGGTGCAGATACGCAGTATTTT. Its translation is CASSSGGADTQYF.

This clonotype has at least ten counts. This chain connects TRBV3-1 to TRBJ2-7, with D unresolved. There are 15 residues in the CDR3. Trimming left V 0 bases short and J 2 bases short, with 11 bases between. Germline loops: CDR1 LGHDT, CDR2 YNNKEL (reference sequence). CDR3 region: CASSQDPQRAYEQYF. CDR3 sequence (DNA): TGTGCCAGCAGCCAAGATCCCCAGCGCGCCTACGAGCAGTACTTC.

This clonotype occurred many times. This chain connects TRBV5-5 to TRBJ2-7; D gene unclear. This CDR3 region has 12 residues. The ends were cut back, 0 bases at V and 4 bases at J, with 5 bases in the middle. Germline CDR1 SGHKS, CDR2 YYEKEE (reference sequence). For the CDR3, the DNA is TGTGCCAGCAGCTTGGGTATTTACGAGCAGTACTTC. It codes for CASSLGIYEQYF.

This clonotype occurred many times. This chain connects TRBV12-3 or TRBV12-4 to TRBJ2-5; D might be TRBD1 (6 bases). The length of the CDR3 is 15 residues. V gave up 0 bases and J gave up 7 bases, with 15 bases separating them. Here the CDR3 DNA reads TGTGCCAGCAGTTTAGCCGGGACACCCCGTTCGACCCAGTACTTC. This gives the protein CASSLAGTPRSTQYF.

The sample holds a few counts of this clonotype. The genes are TRBV6-1 and TRBJ2-1; a possible D gene is TRBD2 (6 bases). The CDR3 totals 13 residues. Germline V lookup: CDR1 MNHNS, CDR2 SASEGT. V was cut by 6 bases and J by 8 bases, with 14 bases left in between. DNA of the CDR3: TGTGCCAGCAGGGTGTCGGGAGTTCATGAGCAGTTCTTC. This encodes CASRVSGVHEQFF.

The chain uses TRBV4-2 and TRBJ2-4; 10 bases are a match to TRBD2. CDR3 length: 24 amino acids. The V and J ends lost 1 base and 0 bases, in that order; junction bases with no gene match: 24. Per germline, CDR1 LGHNA and CDR2 YNFKEQ. CDR3 loop: CASSQVAAGLAFLKGPLAKNIQYF. CDR3 coding DNA: TGTGCCAGCAGCCAAGTTGCCGCGGGACTAGCGTTCCTAAAGGGACCTCTAGCCAAAAACATTCAGTACTTC.

This clonotype was seen ten or more times. This chain uses TRBV11-2 with TRBJ1-1; tentative D call: TRBD1 (5 bases). This CDR3 comprises 13 residues. Per the germline V gene, CDR1 is SGHAT and CDR2 is FQNNGV. V shed 4 bases and J shed 5 bases, with 11 bases lying between them. In DNA, the CDR3 is TGTGCCAGCAGCTATTTAAGGGGAACTGAAGCTTTCTTT. This sequence encodes CASSYLRGTEAFF.

V usage is TRBV5-8 and J usage is TRBJ2-4; 9 bases match TRBD2. The germline V gene has CDR1 SGHTS and CDR2 YDEGEE. After removal of 0 bases from V and 8 bases from J, the junction contained 12 bases not matched to a gene. The CDR3 covers 17 residues. For the CDR3, the DNA is TGTGCCAGCAGCTTGGTGGCGGGAGGGCCTGCGGTATACATTCAGTACTTC. It yields the protein CASSLVAGGPAVYIQYF.

This clonotype was seen at least ten times. The V gene is TRBV2, the J gene TRBJ2-7; D possibly corresponds to TRBD2 (6 bases). V was pared by 6 bases and J by 2 bases, with 17 bases between. The CDR3 is 15 residues long. Germline V gene sequence: CDR1 SNHLY, CDR2 FYNNEI. The CDR3 nucleotides are TGTGCCAGCAGAGTGACTAGTCCCCCTCCCTACGAGCAGTACTTC. Residues: CASRVTSPPPYEQYF.

This clonotype showed up many times. J is TRBJ1-5 and V is TRBV6-1; tentative D call: TRBD1 (5 bases). Trimming stripped 8 bases from V and 2 bases from J, with 22 bases between. CDR3 size: 17 residues. CDR1 and CDR2 from the germline V gene are MNHNS and SASEGT. The CDR3 nucleotides are TGTGCCAGCTTGGGGGACCCGGGACGGGTAGGCAATCAGCCCCAGCATTTT. This encodes CASLGDPGRVGNQPQHF.

This clonotype has a count of ten or more. One end of the junction is discordant with germline, which a read error may explain. The CDR3 DNA sequence: TGCAGTGCTGGAGAAAACTATGGCTACACCTTC. Translating gives CSAGENYGYTF. The rearrangement links TRBV20-1 to TRBJ1-2; no clear D gene. The CDR3 contains 11 residues. CDR1 and CDR2 from the germline V gene are DFQATT and SNEGSKA (reference sequence).

The J gene is TRBJ1-6, the V gene TRBV19; 8 bases agree with TRBD1. The ends lost 6 bases at V and 7 bases at J; junction bases unmatched: 5. The CDR3 loop spans 14 amino acids. Germline CDR1 reads LNHDA; CDR2 reads SQIVND (reference sequence). The CDR3 loop is CASRNRDRNSPLHF. CDR3 nucleotides: TGTGCCAGTAGGAACCGGGACAGGAATTCACCCCTCCACTTT.

This clonotype was observed once. The V gene is TRBV19, the J gene TRBJ1-5; 8 positions agree with TRBD1. Looked up from germline, CDR1 is LNHDA and CDR2 is SQIVND (reference sequence). The trim removed 3 bases at V and 7 bases at J, leaving 5 bases unmatched. The CDR3 is 14 residues long. The CDR3 reads CASSMGAGGQPQHF. In nucleotides, the CDR3 is TGTGCCAGTAGTATGGGGGCAGGGGGCCAGCCCCAGCATTTT.

This chain links TRBV10-3 with TRBJ1-5; no firm D call. Germline-derived CDR1 and CDR2 are ENHRY and SYGVKD. The CDR3 sequence is 13 residues long. Trimming took 3 bases from V and 3 from J, leaving 6 bases between them. For the CDR3, the DNA is TGTGCCATCAGTGACCTATCCAATCAGCCCCAGCATTTT. This codes for CAISDLSNQPQHF.

At least ten counts were recorded for this clonotype. The J gene is TRBJ2-3, the V gene TRBV19; tentatively, D is TRBD2 (6 bases). In germline, CDR1 is LNHDA, CDR2 SQIVND (reference sequence). CDR3 length equals 16 residues. V lost 7 bases and J 0 bases, leaving 17 bases between the germline ends. Here the CDR3 reads CASTRRLSGSTDTQYF. The CDR3 nucleotides are TGTGCCAGTACTCGCCGTTTAAGCGGGAGCACAGATACGCAGTATTTT.